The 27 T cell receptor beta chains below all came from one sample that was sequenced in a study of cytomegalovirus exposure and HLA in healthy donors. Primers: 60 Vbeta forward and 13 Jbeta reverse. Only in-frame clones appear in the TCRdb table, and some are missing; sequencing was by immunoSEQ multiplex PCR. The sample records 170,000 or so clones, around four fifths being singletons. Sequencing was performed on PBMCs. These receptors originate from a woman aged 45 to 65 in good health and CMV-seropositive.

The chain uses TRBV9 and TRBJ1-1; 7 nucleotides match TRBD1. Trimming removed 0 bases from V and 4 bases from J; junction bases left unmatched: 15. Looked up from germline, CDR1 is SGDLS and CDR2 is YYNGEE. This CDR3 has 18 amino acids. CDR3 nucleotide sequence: TGTGCCAGCAGCGTAGCCCGGGACAGAGTAGGGTCCGTCACTGAAGCTTTCTTT. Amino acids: CASSVARDRVGSVTEAFF.

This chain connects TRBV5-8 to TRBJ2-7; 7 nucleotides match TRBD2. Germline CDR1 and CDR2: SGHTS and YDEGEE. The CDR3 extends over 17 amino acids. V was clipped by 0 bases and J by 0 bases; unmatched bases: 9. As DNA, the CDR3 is TGTGCCAGCAGCTTGGCCACGACTAGCTTGGTCTCCTACGAGCAGTACTTC. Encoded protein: CASSLATTSLVSYEQYF.

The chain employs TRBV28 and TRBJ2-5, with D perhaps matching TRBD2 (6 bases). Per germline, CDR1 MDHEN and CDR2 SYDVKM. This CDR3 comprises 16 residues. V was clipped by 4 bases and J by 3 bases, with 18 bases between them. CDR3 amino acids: CASSWVAGRKEETQYF. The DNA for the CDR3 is TGTGCCAGCAGTTGGGTTGCGGGACGAAAAGAAGAGACCCAGTACTTC.

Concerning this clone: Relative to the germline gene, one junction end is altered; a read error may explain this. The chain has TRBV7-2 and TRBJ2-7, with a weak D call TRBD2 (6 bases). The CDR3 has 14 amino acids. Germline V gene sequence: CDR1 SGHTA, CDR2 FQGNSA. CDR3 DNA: TGTGCCAGCAGTTACGGGAGCTCCTCCAACGAGCAGTACTTC. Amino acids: CASSYGSSSNEQYF.

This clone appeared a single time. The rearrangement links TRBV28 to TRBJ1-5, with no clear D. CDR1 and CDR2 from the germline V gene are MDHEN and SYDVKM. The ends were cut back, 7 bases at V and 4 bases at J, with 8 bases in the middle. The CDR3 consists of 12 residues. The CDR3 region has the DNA TGTGCCAGCACATCCCTAAATCAGCCCCAGCATTTT. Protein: CASTSLNQPQHF. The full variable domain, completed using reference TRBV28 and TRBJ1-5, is DVKVTQSSRYLVKRTGEKVFLECVQDMDHENMFWYRQDPGLGLRLIYFSYDVKMKEKGDIPEGYSVSREKKERFSLILESASTNQTSMYLCASTSLNQPQHFGDGTRLSIL.

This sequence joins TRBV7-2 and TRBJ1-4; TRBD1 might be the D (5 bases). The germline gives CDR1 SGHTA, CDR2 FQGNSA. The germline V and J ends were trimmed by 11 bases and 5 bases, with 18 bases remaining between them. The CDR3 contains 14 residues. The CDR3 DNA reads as TGTGCCTCCCGGGGGGGGTCCCGGAATGAAAAACTGTTTTTT. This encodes CASRGGSRNEKLFF.

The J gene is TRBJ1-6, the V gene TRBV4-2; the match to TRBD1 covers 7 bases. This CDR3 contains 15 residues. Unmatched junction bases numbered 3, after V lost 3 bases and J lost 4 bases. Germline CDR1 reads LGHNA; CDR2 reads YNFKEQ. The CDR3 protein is CASSQEQGYNSPLHF. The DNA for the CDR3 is TGTGCCAGCAGCCAGGAACAGGGGTATAATTCACCCCTCCACTTT.

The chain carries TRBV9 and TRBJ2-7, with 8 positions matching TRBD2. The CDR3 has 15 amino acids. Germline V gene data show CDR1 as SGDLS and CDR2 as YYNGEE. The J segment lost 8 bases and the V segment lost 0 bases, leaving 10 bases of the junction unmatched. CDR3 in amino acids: CASSVDMSGRGKQYF. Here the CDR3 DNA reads TGTGCCAGCAGCGTAGATATGAGCGGGAGAGGCAAGCAGTACTTC.

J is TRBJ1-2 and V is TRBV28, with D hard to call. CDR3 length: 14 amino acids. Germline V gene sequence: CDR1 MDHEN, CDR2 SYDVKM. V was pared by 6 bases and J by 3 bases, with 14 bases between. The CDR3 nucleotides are TGTGCCAGCAGGTCCCCCGGGTTCGACTATGGCTACACCTTC. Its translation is CASRSPGFDYGYTF.

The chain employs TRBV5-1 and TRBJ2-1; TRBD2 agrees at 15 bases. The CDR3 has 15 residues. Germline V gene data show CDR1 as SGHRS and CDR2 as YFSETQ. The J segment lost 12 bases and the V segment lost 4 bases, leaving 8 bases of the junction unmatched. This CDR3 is CASSPWTSGGAAQFF. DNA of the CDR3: TGCGCCAGCAGCCCCTGGACTAGCGGGGGGGCCGCGCAGTTCTTC.

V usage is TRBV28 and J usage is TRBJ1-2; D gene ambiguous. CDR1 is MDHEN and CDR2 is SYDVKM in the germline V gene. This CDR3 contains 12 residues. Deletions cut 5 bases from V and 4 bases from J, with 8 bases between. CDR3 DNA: TGTGCCAGCAGTCCACGGTCCTATGGCTACACCTTC. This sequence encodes CASSPRSYGYTF.

The CDR3 coding sequence is TGTGCCAGCAGCTCCTATGGAGGCGCATCCGAGCAGTACTTC. It is translated as CASSSYGGASEQYF. The chain uses TRBV11-3 and TRBJ2-7; possible D gene TRBD2, 5 bases. The CDR3 length is 14 residues. Germline CDR1 and CDR2: SGHNT and YENEEA. V was shortened by 4 bases and J by 6 bases, with 16 bases between the two germline ends.

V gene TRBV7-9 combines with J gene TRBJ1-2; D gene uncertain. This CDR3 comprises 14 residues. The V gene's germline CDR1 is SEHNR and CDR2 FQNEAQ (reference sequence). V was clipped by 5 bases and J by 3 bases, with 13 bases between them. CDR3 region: CASSLEPSYYGYTF. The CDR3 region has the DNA TGTGCCAGCAGCCTAGAGCCCTCGTACTATGGCTACACCTTC.

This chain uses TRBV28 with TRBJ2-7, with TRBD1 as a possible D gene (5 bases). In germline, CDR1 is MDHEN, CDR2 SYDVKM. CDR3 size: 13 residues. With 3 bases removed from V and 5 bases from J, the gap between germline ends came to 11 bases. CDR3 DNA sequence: TGTGCCAGCAGTTTTAGGGGATCTGACGAGCAGTACTTC. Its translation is CASSFRGSDEQYF.

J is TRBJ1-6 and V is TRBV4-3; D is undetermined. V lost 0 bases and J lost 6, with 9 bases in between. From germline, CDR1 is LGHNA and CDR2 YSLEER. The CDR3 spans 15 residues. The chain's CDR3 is CASSQDPVANSPLHF. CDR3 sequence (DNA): TGCGCCAGCAGCCAAGACCCGGTAGCTAATTCACCCCTCCACTTT.

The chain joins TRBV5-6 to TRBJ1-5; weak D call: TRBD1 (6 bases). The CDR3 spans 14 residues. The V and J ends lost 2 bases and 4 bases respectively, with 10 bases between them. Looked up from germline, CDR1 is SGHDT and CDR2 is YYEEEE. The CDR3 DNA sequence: TGTGCCAGCAGCTTTGGACAGACAAATCAGCCCCAGCATTTT. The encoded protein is CASSFGQTNQPQHF.

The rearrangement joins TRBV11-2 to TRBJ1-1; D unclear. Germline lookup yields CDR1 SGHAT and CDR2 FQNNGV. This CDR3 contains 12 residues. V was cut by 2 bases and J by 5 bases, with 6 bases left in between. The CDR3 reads CASSLSQTEAFF. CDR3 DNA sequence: TGTGCCAGCAGCTTATCACAGACTGAAGCTTTCTTT.

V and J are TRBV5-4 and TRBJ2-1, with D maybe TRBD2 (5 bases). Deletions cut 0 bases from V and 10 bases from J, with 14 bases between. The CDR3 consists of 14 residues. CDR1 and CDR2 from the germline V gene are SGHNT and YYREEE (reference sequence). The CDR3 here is CASSLDWRVEEQFF. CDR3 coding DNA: TGTGCCAGCAGCTTGGATTGGCGGGTGGAAGAGCAGTTCTTC.

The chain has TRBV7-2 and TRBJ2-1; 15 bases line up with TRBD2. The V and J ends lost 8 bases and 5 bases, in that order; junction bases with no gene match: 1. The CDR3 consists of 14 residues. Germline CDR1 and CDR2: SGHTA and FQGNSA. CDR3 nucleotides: TGTGCCAGCGGGACTAGCGGGGGGAACAATGAGCAGTTCTTC. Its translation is CASGTSGGNNEQFF.

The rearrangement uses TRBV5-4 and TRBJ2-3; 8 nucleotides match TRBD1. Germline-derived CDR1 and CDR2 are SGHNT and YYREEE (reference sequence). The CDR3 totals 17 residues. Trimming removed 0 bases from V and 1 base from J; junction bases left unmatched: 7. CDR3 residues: CASSLVSGGDGTDTQYF. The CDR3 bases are TGTGCCAGCAGCTTGGTTTCAGGGGGCGATGGCACAGATACGCAGTATTTT.

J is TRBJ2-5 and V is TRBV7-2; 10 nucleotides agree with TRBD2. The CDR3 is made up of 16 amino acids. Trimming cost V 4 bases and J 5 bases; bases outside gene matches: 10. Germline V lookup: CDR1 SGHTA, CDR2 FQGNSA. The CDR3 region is CASSSLIAGGSETQYF. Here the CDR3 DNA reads TGTGCCAGCAGCTCCCTCATAGCGGGAGGATCGGAGACCCAGTACTTC.

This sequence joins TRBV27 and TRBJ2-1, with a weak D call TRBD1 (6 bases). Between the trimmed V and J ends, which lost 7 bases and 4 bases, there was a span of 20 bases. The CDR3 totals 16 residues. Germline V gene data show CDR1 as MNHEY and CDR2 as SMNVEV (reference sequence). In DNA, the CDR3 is TGTGCCAGCAATCCTATTGGGGGCACCGCATACAATGAGCAGTTCTTC. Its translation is CASNPIGGTAYNEQFF.

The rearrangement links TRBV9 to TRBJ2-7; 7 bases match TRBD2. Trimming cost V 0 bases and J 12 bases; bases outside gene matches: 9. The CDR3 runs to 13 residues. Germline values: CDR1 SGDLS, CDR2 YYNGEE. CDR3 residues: CASSVAREDVPYF. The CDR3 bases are TGTGCCAGCAGCGTAGCTCGGGAGGACGTGCCGTACTTC.

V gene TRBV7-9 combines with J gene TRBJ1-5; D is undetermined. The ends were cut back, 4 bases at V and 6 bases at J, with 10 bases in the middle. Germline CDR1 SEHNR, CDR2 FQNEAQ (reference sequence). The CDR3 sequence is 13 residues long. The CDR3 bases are TGTGCCAGCAGCTCATCTCTAGGTCAGCCCCAGCATTTT. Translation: CASSSSLGQPQHF. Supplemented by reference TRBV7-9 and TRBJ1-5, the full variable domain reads DTGVSQNPRHKITKRGQNVTFRCDPISEHNRLYWYRQTLGQGPEFLTYFQNEAQLEKSRLLSDRFSAERPKGSFSTLEIQRTEQGDSAMYLCASSSSLGQPQHFGDGTRLSIL.

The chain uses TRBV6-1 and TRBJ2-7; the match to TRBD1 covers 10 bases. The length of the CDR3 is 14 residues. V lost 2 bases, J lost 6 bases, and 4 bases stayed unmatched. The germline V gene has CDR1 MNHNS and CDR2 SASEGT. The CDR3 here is CASSERDRGIEQYF. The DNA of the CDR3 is TGTGCCAGCAGTGAACGGGACAGGGGAATCGAGCAGTACTTC.

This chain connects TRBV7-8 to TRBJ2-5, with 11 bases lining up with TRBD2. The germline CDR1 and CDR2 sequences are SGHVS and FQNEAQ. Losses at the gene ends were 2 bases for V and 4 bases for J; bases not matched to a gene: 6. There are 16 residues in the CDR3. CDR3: CASSLNSGRAGETQYF. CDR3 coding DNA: TGTGCCAGCAGCTTAAATAGCGGGAGGGCCGGAGAGACCCAGTACTTC.

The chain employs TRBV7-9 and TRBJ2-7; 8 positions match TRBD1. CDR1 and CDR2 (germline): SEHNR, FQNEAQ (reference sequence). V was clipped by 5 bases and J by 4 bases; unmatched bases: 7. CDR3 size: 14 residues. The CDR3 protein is CASSHRDRSYEQYF. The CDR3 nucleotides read TGTGCCAGCAGCCACCGGGACAGGAGTTACGAGCAGTACTTC. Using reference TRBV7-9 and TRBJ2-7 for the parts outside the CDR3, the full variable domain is DTGVSQNPRHKITKRGQNVTFRCDPISEHNRLYWYRQTLGQGPEFLTYFQNEAQLEKSRLLSDRFSAERPKGSFSTLEIQRTEQGDSAMYLCASSHRDRSYEQYFGPGTRLTVT.